This entry describes one TCR beta chain. Its specificity is not known. It was by quantitative 5'-RACE with molecular barcodes that TCR beta libraries were made. TCRdb reprocessed the 5' RACE reads via MiXCR and lists one record per CDR3 protein. The sample lists about 330,000 distinct CDR3 sequences; roughly 8% were seen once. The data derive from a study of CD8 T cells in ankylosing spondylitis. Study-wide findings and caveats: Among TCR beta sequences, a motif of eight or nine highly homologous variants appeared characteristic of ankylosing spondylitis blood. Prior literature has documented some motif variants in synovial fluid and blood from reactive arthritis.

CDR1 is SGHRS and CDR2 is YFSETQ in the germline V gene. V gave up 5 bases and J gave up 4 bases, with 12 bases separating them. The CDR3 totals 13 residues. The chain links TRBV5-1 to TRBJ1-1; tentative D call: TRBD1 (6 bases). This sequence originates from a male donor with ankylosing spondylitis. Sequences were obtained from blood, either unsorted or a sorted T cell fraction (not recorded which). The CDR3 nucleotides are TGCGCCAGCAGAAGGGACACCGGCACTGAAGCTTTCTTT. It codes for CASRRDTGTEAFF.